Below are 3 T cell receptor beta chains sequenced from a single sample in a study of blood T cells in healthy people across ages. Together with a sample-barcoded 5' primer, a J-beta primer mix was included in a second PCR lasting roughly 6 to 12 cycles. TCRdb reprocessed the 5' RACE reads with MiXCR, giving one entry per CDR3 protein. The sample has 1.5 million to 2 million distinct CDR3 sequences, 40% to 55% seen once. The sample consisted of blood. The receptors stem from a woman aged 40 to 50 in good health.

The J gene is TRBJ2-1, the V gene TRBV29-1; D not resolved. The CDR3 is made up of 14 amino acids. Germline V CDR1 and CDR2: SQVTM, ANQGSEA. The V and J ends lost 6 bases and 0 bases respectively, with 12 bases between them. The CDR3 nucleotides read TGCAGCGTCCGAGCGTTTAGCTCCTACAATGAGCAGTTCTTC. It is translated as CSVRAFSSYNEQFF.

The chain links TRBV4-2 to TRBJ2-5; the D gene is possibly TRBD2 (7 bases). The CDR3 has 15 amino acids. Between the trimmed V and J ends, which lost 0 bases and 9 bases, there was a span of 17 bases. Germline V gene data show CDR1 as LGHNA and CDR2 as YNFKEQ. DNA of the CDR3: TGTGCCAGCAGCCAAGATGGCTTGAGGGGGGGGGCCCAGTACTTC. The encoded protein is CASSQDGLRGGAQYF.

This clonotype came up once. The chain links TRBV28 to TRBJ2-3; TRBD1 might be the D (5 bases). The CDR3 extends over 12 amino acids. Between the trimmed V and J ends, which lost 8 bases and 7 bases, there was a span of 13 bases. The V gene's germline CDR1 is MDHEN and CDR2 SYDVKM. The DNA of the CDR3 is TGTGCCAGCGAAGGGGAATCGTATACGCAGTATTTT. Its protein is CASEGESYTQYF.